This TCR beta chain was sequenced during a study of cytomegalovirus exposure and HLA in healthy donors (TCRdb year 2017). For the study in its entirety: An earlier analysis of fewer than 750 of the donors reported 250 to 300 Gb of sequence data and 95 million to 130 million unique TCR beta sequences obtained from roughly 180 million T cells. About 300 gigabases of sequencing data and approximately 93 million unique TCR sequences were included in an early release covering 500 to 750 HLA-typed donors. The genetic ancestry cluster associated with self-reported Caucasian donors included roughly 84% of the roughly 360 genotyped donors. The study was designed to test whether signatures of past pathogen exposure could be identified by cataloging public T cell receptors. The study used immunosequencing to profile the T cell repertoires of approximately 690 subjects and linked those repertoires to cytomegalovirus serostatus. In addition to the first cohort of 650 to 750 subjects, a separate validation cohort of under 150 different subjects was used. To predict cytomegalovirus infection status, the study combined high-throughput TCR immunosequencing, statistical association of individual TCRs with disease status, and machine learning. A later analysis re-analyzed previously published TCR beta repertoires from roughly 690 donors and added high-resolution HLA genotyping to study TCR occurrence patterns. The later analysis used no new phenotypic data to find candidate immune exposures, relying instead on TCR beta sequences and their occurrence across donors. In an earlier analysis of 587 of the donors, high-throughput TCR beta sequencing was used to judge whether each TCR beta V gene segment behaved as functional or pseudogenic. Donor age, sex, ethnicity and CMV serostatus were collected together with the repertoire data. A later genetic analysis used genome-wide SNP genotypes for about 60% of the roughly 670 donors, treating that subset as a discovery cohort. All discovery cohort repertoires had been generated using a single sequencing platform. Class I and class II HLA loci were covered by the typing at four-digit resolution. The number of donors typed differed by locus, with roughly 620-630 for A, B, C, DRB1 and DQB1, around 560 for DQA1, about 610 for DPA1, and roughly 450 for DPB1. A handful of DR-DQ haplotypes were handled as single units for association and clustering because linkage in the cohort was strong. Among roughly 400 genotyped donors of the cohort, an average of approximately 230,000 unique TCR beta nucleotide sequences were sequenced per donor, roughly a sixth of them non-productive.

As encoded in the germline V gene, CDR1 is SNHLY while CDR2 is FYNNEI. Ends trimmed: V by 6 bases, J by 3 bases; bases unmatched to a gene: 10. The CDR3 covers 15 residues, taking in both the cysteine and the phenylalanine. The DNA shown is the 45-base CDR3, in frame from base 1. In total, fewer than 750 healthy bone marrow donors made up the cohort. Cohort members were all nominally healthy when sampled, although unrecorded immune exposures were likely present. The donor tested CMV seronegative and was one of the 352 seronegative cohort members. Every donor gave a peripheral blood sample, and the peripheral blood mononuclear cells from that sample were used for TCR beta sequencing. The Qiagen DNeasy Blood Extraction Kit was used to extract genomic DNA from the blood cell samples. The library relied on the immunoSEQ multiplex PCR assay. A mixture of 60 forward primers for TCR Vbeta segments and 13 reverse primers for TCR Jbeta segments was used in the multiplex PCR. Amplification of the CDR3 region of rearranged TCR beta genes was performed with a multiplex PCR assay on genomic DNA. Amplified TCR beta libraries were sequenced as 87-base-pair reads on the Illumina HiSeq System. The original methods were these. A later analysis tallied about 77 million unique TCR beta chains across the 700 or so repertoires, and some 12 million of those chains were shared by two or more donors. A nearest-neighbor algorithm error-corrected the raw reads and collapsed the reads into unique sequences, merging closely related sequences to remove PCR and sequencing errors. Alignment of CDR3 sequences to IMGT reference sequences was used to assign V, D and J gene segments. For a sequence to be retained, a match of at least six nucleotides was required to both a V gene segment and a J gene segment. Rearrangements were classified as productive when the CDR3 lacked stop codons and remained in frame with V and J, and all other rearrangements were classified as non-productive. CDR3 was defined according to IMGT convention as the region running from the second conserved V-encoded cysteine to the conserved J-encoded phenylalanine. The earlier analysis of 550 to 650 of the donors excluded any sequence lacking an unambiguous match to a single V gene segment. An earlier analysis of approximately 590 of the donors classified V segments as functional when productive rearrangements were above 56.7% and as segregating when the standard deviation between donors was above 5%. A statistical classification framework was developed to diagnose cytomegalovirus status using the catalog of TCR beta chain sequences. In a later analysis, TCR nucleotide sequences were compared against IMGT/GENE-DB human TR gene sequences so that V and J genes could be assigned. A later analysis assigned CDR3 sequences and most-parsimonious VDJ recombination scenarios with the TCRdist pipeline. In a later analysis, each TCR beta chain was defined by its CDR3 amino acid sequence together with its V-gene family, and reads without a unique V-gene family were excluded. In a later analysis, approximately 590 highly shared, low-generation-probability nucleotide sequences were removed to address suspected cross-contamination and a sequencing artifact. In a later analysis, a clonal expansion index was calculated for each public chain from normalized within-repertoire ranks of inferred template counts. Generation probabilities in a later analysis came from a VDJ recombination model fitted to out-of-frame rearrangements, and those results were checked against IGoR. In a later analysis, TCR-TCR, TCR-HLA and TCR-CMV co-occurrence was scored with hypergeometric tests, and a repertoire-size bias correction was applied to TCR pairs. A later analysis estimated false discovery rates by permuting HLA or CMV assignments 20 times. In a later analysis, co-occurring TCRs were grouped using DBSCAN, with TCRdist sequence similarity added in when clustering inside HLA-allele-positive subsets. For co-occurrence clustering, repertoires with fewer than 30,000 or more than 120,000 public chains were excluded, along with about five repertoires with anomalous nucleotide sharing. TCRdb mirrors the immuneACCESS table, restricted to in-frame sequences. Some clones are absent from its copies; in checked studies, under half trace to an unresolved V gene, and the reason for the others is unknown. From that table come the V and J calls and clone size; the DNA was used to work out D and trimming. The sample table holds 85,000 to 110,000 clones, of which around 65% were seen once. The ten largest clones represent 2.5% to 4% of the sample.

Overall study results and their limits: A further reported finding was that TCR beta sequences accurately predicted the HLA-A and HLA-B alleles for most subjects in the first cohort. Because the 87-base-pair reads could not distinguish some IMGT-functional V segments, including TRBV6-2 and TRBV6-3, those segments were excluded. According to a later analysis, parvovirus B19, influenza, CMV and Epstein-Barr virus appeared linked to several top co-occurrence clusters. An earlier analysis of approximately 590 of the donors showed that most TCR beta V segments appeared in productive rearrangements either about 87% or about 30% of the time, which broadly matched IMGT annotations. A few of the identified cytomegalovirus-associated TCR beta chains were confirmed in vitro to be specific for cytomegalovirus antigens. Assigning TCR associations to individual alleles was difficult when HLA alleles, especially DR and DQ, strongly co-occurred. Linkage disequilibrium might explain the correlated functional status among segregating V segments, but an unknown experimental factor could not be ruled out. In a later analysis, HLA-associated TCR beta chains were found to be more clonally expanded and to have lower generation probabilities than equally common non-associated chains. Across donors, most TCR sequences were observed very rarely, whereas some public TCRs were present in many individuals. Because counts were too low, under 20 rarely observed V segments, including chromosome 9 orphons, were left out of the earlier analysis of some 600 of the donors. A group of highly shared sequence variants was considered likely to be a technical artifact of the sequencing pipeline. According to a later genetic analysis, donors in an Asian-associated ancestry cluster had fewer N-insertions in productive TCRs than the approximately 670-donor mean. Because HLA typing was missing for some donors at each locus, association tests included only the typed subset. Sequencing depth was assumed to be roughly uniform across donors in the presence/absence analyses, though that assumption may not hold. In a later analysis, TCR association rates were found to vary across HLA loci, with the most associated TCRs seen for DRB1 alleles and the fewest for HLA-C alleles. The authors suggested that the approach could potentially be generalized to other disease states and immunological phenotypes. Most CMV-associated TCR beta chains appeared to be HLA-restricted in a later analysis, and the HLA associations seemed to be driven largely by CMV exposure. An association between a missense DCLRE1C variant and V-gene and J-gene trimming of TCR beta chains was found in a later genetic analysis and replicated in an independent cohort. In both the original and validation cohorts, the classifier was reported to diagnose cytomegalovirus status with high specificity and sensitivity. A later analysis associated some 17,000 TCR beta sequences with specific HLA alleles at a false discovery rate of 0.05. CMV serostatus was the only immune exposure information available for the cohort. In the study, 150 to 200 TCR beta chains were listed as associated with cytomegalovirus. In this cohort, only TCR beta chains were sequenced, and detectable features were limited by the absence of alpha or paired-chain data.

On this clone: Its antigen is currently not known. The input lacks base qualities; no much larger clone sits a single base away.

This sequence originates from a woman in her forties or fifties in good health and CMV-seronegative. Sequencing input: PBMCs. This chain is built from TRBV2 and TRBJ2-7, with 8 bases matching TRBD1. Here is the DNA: TGTGCCAGCAGCGAAAGACAGGGGACGAACTACGAGCAGTACTTC. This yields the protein CASSERQGTNYEQYF.